Presented here are 6 T cell receptor beta chains from one specimen sequenced in a study of blood T cell repertoires in COVID-19. Data came from immunoSEQ multiplex PCR; TCRdb stores just in-frame clones and leaves some out. The data contain 400,000 or so clones, 80% to 90% of them singletons. The material sequenced was PBMCs or T cells enriched from blood (not recorded which). The receptor source for this set is a man in his forties in a cohort exposed to, infected with or recovered from COVID-19 (not recorded which).

V and J are TRBV3-1 (or the pseudogene TRBV3-2) and TRBJ2-7; D uncertain. V was trimmed by 0 bases and J by 4 bases, leaving 10 bases between them. The CDR3 runs to 14 residues. Germline V gene lookup returns CDR1 LGHDT and CDR2 YNNKEL (reference sequence). CDR3 sequence: CASSQDVWLYEQYF. For the CDR3, the DNA is TGTGCCAGCAGCCAAGATGTTTGGCTGTACGAGCAGTACTTC.

This rearrangement joins TRBV6-6 to TRBJ1-3, with 10 bases lining up with TRBD1. Germline CDR1 MNHNY, CDR2 SVGAGI (reference sequence). Trimming at V came to 4 bases and at J to 4 bases, leaving 7 bases not matched to a gene. This CDR3 has 16 amino acids. CDR3 amino acids: CASSSRQGATGNTIYF. CDR3 nucleotides: TGTGCCAGCAGTTCACGACAGGGGGCGACCGGAAACACCATATATTTT.

The genes are TRBV11-3 and TRBJ2-5, with D maybe TRBD1 (5 bases). Trimming shortened V by 5 bases and J by 2 bases, and 12 bases separated the two germline ends. Germline lookup yields CDR1 SGHNT and CDR2 YENEEA. The CDR3 extends over 14 amino acids. The CDR3 reads CASSPPPGQETQYF. Here the CDR3 DNA reads TGTGCCAGCAGCCCCCCTCCAGGGCAAGAGACCCAGTACTTC.

The chain links TRBV9 to TRBJ1-6; no definite D call. Germline V gene sequence: CDR1 SGDLS, CDR2 YYNGEE. V was shortened by 4 bases and J by 1 base, with 12 bases between the two germline ends. The CDR3 contains 16 residues. The CDR3 DNA sequence: TGTGCCAGCAGCCCGGGAGGTATTTCCTATAATTCACCCCTCCACTTT. Encoded protein: CASSPGGISYNSPLHF.

The chain joins TRBV5-1 to TRBJ1-4; D remains unclear. The V end was cut by 0 bases, the J end by 6 bases, with 9 bases between. The CDR3 loop spans 14 amino acids. The germline CDR1 and CDR2 sequences are SGHRS and YFSETQ. Here the CDR3 reads CASSLGQIDEKLFF. The DNA for the CDR3 is TGCGCCAGCAGCTTGGGTCAAATTGATGAAAAACTGTTTTTT.

V is TRBV28 and J is TRBJ2-4; 7 nucleotides agree with TRBD1. V shed 6 bases and J 5 bases; nucleotides not matched to a gene: 4. CDR3 size: 13 residues. From germline, CDR1 is MDHEN and CDR2 SYDVKM. The CDR3 bases are TGTGCCAGCAGAGCCGGGACAGAAAACATTCAGTACTTC. Translated: CASRAGTENIQYF.